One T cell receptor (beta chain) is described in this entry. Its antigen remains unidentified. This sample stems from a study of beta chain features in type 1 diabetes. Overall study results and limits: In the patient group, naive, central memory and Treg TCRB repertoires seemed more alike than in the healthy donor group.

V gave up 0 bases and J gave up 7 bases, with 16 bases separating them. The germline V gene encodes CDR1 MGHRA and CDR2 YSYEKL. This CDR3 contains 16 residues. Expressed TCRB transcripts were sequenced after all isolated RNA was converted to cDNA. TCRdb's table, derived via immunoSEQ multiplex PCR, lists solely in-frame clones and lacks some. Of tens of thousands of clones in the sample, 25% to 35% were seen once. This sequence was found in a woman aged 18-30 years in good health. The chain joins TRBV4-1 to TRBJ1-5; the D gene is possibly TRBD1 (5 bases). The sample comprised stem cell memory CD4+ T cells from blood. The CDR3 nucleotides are TGCGCCAGCAGCCAAGACGAGGGCGGGGGTAGACAGCCCCAGCATTTT. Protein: CASSQDEGGGRQPQHF.